Presented here are 18 T cell receptor beta chains from one specimen sequenced in a study of shared clonotypes between healthy human individuals. The data were produced by immunoSEQ multiplex PCR, yet TCRdb's version contains in-frame clones alone and is incomplete. The sample contains roughly 1.5 million clones, 98% of which appear only once. What was sequenced was naive CD4+ T cells sorted from blood. Subset meaning: CD45RA+ positively selected. These receptors all stem from a man aged 30 to 45 in good health.

Note on this clone: Other DNA sequences in the sample encode the same CDR3. V is TRBV7-2 and J is TRBJ1-5, with D possibly matching TRBD1 (5 bases). V dropped 3 bases and J dropped 4 bases, with 13 bases sitting between them. Germline V gene sequence: CDR1 SGHTA, CDR2 FQGNSA. The CDR3 covers 15 residues. CDR3 bases: TGTGCCAGCAGCTTGGTCCGGGGCTCAAATCAGCCCCAGCATTTT. Amino acid sequence: CASSLVRGSNQPQHF.

Details on this clone: This sample also contains other DNA sequences that code for the same CDR3. This chain uses TRBV29-1 with TRBJ1-4, with D hard to call. The CDR3 is made up of 12 amino acids. The V end lost 4 bases, the J end lost 2 bases, and 5 bases lay between the germline ends. Per the germline V gene, CDR1 is SQVTM and CDR2 is ANQGSEA. The CDR3 loop is CSVAVTNEKLFF. The DNA of the CDR3 is TGCAGCGTTGCGGTGACTAATGAAAAACTGTTTTTT.

The rearrangement links TRBV18 to TRBJ2-6, with 8 bases that match TRBD2. Germline V gives CDR1 KGHSH, CDR2 LQKENI. The V gene end was trimmed by 3 bases and the J gene end by 3 bases; junction bases not matched to a gene: 13. The CDR3 contains 19 residues. The CDR3, as DNA: TGTGCCAGCTCACCCTACCGGAGCGGGAGTAGTGGTGGGGCCAACGTCCTGACTTTC. It translates to CASSPYRSGSSGGANVLTF. Using reference TRBV18 and TRBJ2-6 for the parts outside the CDR3, the full variable domain is NAGVMQNPRHLVRRRGQEARLRCSPMKGHSHVYWYRQLPEEGLKFMVYLQKENIIDESGMPKERFSAEFPKEGPSILRIQQVVRGDSAAYFCASSPYRSGSSGGANVLTFGAGSRLTVL.

In its sample, this clone was seen once. The CDR3 nucleotides read TGTGCCAGCAGTGTAAGGGGCCCGAACACCGGGGAGCTGTTTTTT. Encoded protein: CASSVRGPNTGELFF. J is TRBJ2-2 and V is TRBV2; the D gene is possibly TRBD1 (5 bases). V was trimmed by 4 bases and J by 0 bases, leaving 9 bases between them. This CDR3 has 15 residues. Germline V gene lookup returns CDR1 SNHLY and CDR2 FYNNEI.

The chain carries TRBV5-4 and TRBJ1-4, with D possibly matching TRBD1 (5 bases). This CDR3 is 14 amino acids long. The germline V gene encodes CDR1 SGHNT and CDR2 YYREEE (reference sequence). The V gene lost 4 bases and the J gene lost 7 bases, with 14 bases spanning the gap. The DNA of the CDR3 is TGTGCCAGCAGCGGCCAGGGTACGGGTGAAAAACTGTTTTTT. It codes for CASSGQGTGEKLFF.

The J gene is TRBJ2-1, the V gene TRBV5-1, with D hard to call. The CDR3 runs 14 residues. With 0 bases removed from V and 8 bases from J, the gap between germline ends came to 12 bases. Germline assignment: CDR1 SGHRS and CDR2 YFSETQ. The CDR3 loop is CASSLEAVSDEQFF. Written as DNA, the CDR3 is TGCGCCAGCAGCTTGGAGGCAGTGTCGGATGAGCAGTTCTTC.

The V call is TRBV18, the J call TRBJ2-3, with TRBD2 identical over 7 bases. The trim removed 0 bases at V and 2 bases at J, leaving 8 bases unmatched. CDR3 length equals 17 residues. CDR1 is KGHSH and CDR2 is LQKENI in the germline V gene. CDR3 DNA: TGTGCCAGCTCACCACCGTTGACTAGCCCCCTCACAGATACGCAGTATTTT. Its translation is CASSPPLTSPLTDTQYF. The complete variable domain, with remaining parts taken from reference TRBV18 and TRBJ2-3, reads NAGVMQNPRHLVRRRGQEARLRCSPMKGHSHVYWYRQLPEEGLKFMVYLQKENIIDESGMPKERFSAEFPKEGPSILRIQQVVRGDSAAYFCASSPPLTSPLTDTQYFGPGTRLTVL.

This chain uses TRBV15 with TRBJ1-5, with 8 bases lining up with TRBD1. The junction had 1 base not matched to a gene; V was cut back by 0 bases and J by 6 bases. CDR1 and CDR2 (germline): LNHNV, YYDKDF (reference sequence). The length of the CDR3 is 14 residues. DNA for the CDR3: TGTGCCACCAGCAGAGAGCAGGGGGCTCAGCCCCAGCATTTT. Its translation is CATSREQGAQPQHF.

This chain connects TRBV19 to TRBJ1-4; 9 nucleotides match TRBD1. J gave up 7 bases and V 3 bases, and 6 bases lay outside the gene matches. The CDR3 totals 15 residues. In germline, CDR1 is LNHDA, CDR2 SQIVND (reference sequence). CDR3 sequence (DNA): TGTGCCAGTAGTATCACGGGGACAGGGACTGAAAAACTGTTTTTT. Translation gives CASSITGTGTEKLFF.

V gene TRBV28 combines with J gene TRBJ2-7; D might be TRBD1 (5 bases). V shed 6 bases and J shed 3 bases, with 9 bases lying between them. CDR3 size: 12 residues. The germline gives CDR1 MDHEN, CDR2 SYDVKM. DNA of the CDR3: TGTGCCAGCAGCCAGGGTCGCTACGAGCAGTACTTC. Translated: CASSQGRYEQYF.

The rearrangement joins TRBV5-1 to TRBJ2-7; TRBD1 matches 11 bases. In germline, CDR1 is SGHRS, CDR2 YFSETQ. The CDR3 runs 14 residues. V shed 4 bases, J shed 5 bases, and the junction held 5 bases outside the gene matches. CDR3 DNA sequence: TGCGCCAGCAGCACTGGACAGGGGGCAAACGAGCAGTACTTC. Amino acid sequence: CASSTGQGANEQYF.

As to this clone: Other nucleotide sequences in the sample specify the same CDR3. J is TRBJ2-3 and V is TRBV5-4; D is uncertain. In germline, CDR1 is SGHNT, CDR2 YYREEE (reference sequence). CDR3 size: 12 residues. Trimming stripped 3 bases from V and 2 bases from J, with 4 bases between. This CDR3 is CASSSFTDTQYF. CDR3 nucleotide sequence: TGTGCCAGCAGCTCCTTCACAGATACGCAGTATTTT.

As regards this clone: This CDR3 is also generated by other DNA sequences in the sample. The chain carries TRBV7-2 and TRBJ2-1; D is uncertain. The CDR3 loop spans 15 amino acids. Germline V gene sequence: CDR1 SGHTA, CDR2 FQGNSA. Trimming left V 2 bases short and J 0 bases short, with 8 bases between. CDR3 coding DNA: TGTGCCAGCAGCTTACGAGGTAGCTCCTACAATGAGCAGTTCTTC. Translated, it gives CASSLRGSSYNEQFF.

V is TRBV15 and J is TRBJ2-7, with TRBD1 matching over 9 bases. There are 15 residues in the CDR3. Trimming removed 5 bases from V and 4 bases from J; junction bases left unmatched: 9. Germline CDR1 LNHNV, CDR2 YYDKDF (reference sequence). CDR3 amino acids: CATSDRDRASYEQYF. CDR3 in DNA: TGTGCCACCAGCGACCGGGACAGGGCCTCATACGAGCAGTACTTC.

The chain employs TRBV4-1 and TRBJ2-5; 13 bases map to TRBD2. V was pared by 4 bases and J by 4 bases, with 3 bases of the junction left unmatched. Looked up from germline, CDR1 is MGHRA and CDR2 is YSYEKL. CDR3 length: 15 amino acids. CDR3 DNA: TGCGCCAGCAGCCCTTGGACTAGCGGGAGAGAGACCCAGTACTTC. Translated, it gives CASSPWTSGRETQYF.

This chain uses TRBV19 with TRBJ2-7; D gene uncertain. This CDR3 has 12 residues. Germline CDR1 and CDR2: LNHDA and SQIVND (reference sequence). Trimming removed 5 bases from V and 6 bases from J, with 11 bases in between. The CDR3: CASSEGIGEQYF. The DNA of the CDR3 is TGTGCCAGTAGTGAAGGGATCGGCGAGCAGTACTTC.

The V call is TRBV6-1, the J call TRBJ2-1; 7 bases are shared with TRBD1. CDR3 size: 15 residues. V gave up 2 bases and J gave up 2 bases; unmatched junction bases: 3. Germline lookup yields CDR1 MNHNS and CDR2 SASEGT. The CDR3 protein is CASSESRGTYNEQFF. As DNA, the CDR3 is TGTGCCAGCAGTGAAAGCAGGGGGACCTACAATGAGCAGTTCTTC.

This chain connects TRBV6-5 to TRBJ2-5; D is uncertain. The CDR3 runs to 9 residues. Trimming left V 7 bases short and J 5 bases short, with 2 bases between. From germline, CDR1 is MNHEY and CDR2 SVGAGI. The CDR3 spells CASKETQYF. In DNA, the CDR3 is TGTGCCAGCAAGGAGACCCAGTACTTC.